Listed below are T cell receptor beta chains from one sample, sequenced in a study of CD8 T cells in ankylosing spondylitis. Via MiXCR, TCRdb re-called the 5' RACE reads, giving one row per CDR3 protein. There are approximately 400,000 distinct CDR3 sequences in the sample; approximately 17% occur only once, and 0.95% to 1.1% lies in the top ten. Source material: blood, either unsorted or a sorted T cell fraction (not recorded which). The receptor source for this set is a male donor with ankylosing spondylitis. CDR3s include the opening cysteine and the closing phenylalanine or tryptophan. The D gene is left open where the match is weak. Expanded clones are given a class, and other clones once, few, many or no size at all.

v_gene,j_gene,abundance,d_gene,CDR3nt,CDR3aa
TRBV30,TRBJ2-7,few,TRBD1,TGTGCCTGGAGTGCCGGACAGGTCTACGAGCAGTACTTC,CAWSAGQVYEQYF
TRBV29-1,TRBJ2-1,-,-,TGCAGCGTTGAGAAGAACCGTGTCTACAATGAGCAGTTCTTC,CSVEKNRVYNEQFF
TRBV20-1,TRBJ2-5,few,-,TGCAGTGCTCTCCCGCGGGTACAGGAGACCCAGTACTTC,CSALPRVQETQYF
TRBV20-1,TRBJ2-3,-,TRBD2,TGCAGTGCCAATAGCGGGAAAGGTGGAGATACGCAGTATTTT,CSANSGKGGDTQYF
TRBV5-1,TRBJ2-1,many,-,TGCGCCAGCAGCCCCAGGGGAGTATCCTACAATGAGCAGTTCTTC,CASSPRGVSYNEQFF
TRBV6-2/TRBV6-3,TRBJ1-1,-,TRBD1,TGTGCCACCGGAGGCCGGACAGGGACAACTGAAGCTTTCTTT,CATGGRTGTTEAFF
TRBV5-1,TRBJ2-5,-,TRBD2,TGCGCCAGCAGCTTGGAAAGCGGGATGGGAGAGACCCAGTACTTC,CASSLESGMGETQYF
TRBV20-1,TRBJ2-3,once,-,TGCAGTGCACCGGCCCGGACGGATACGCAGTATTTT,CSAPARTDTQYF
TRBV20-1,TRBJ2-2,many,-,TGCAGTGCTAGCCTCGGGGCCGACACCGGGGAGCTGTTTTTT,CSASLGADTGELFF
TRBV2,TRBJ2-2,-,TRBD2,TGTGCCAGCAGTGCAAGGGGACTAGCGGGAACTTCTACCGGGGAGCTGTTTTTT,CASSARGLAGTSTGELFF
TRBV4-1,TRBJ1-1,many,-,TGCGCCAGCAGCCAAGGACAAGCGAACACTGAAGCTTTCTTT,CASSQGQANTEAFF
TRBV27,TRBJ2-1,-,TRBD2,TGTGCCAGCGATCGGGGCGGACTAGCGGGAGGCAATGAGCAGTTCTTC,CASDRGGLAGGNEQFF
TRBV5-5,TRBJ1-1,many,-,TGTGCCAGCAGCTTGCTAACATTTGGGACTGAAGCTTTCTTT,CASSLLTFGTEAFF
TRBV4-1,TRBJ2-7,few,TRBD1,TGCGCCAGCAGCCAGCGGGACAGGGGGAGGTACGAGCAGTACTTC,CASSQRDRGRYEQYF
TRBV5-1,TRBJ2-3,-,-,TGCGCCAGCAAAACCGGTCTTGGGGCAGATACGCAGTATTTT,CASKTGLGADTQYF
TRBV18,TRBJ1-2,-,-,TGTGCCAGCTCTTATGTCCGGGACGAAGTTCTCTATGGCTACACCTTC,CASSYVRDEVLYGYTF
TRBV11-2,TRBJ2-1,-,TRBD2,TGTGCCAGCAGCCCCAGGGCTAGCGGGGCCCTAAGCTCCTACAATGAGCAGTTCTTC,CASSPRASGALSSYNEQFF
TRBV5-1,TRBJ2-7,few,-,TGCGCCAGCAGCTTAGACCTCTTAGGGGAGCAGTACTTC,CASSLDLLGEQYF
TRBV12-3/TRBV12-4,TRBJ2-1,many,TRBD2,TGTGCCAGCAGTCAACCTCGCGGGGGTTACTACAATGAGCAGTTCTTC,CASSQPRGGYYNEQFF
TRBV27,TRBJ2-2,few,-,TGTGCCAGCAGTTTTTGGGCCGGGGAGCTGTTTTTT,CASSFWAGELFF
TRBV20-1,TRBJ2-7,-,-,TGCAGTGCTAGAGATACCGGGACCCAGGCCGAGCAGTACTTC,CSARDTGTQAEQYF
TRBV20-1,TRBJ2-1,-,TRBD2,TGCAGTGCTAGTCCCTGGGGCCTAGCGGGGGCCAACAATGAGCAGTTCTTC,CSASPWGLAGANNEQFF
TRBV20-1,TRBJ2-2,few,TRBD2,TGCAGTGCTAGTGGGCTAGCGGGGTTGAACACCGGGGAGCTGTTTTTT,CSASGLAGLNTGELFF
TRBV3-1,TRBJ2-1,few,-,TGTGCCAGCAGCCCCCCCAGCGCTAGCTCCTACAATGAGCAGTTCTTC,CASSPPSASSYNEQFF
TRBV5-5,TRBJ1-2,-,TRBD1,TGTGCCAGCGGAGTACAGGGGATGGGTGGCTACACCTTC,CASGVQGMGGYTF
TRBV3-1,TRBJ2-1,-,-,TGTGCCAGCAGCCAAGAACGCCTAGCGCCGAACAATGAGCAGTTCTTC,CASSQERLAPNNEQFF
TRBV20-1,TRBJ2-7,-,TRBD2,TGCAGTGCTAGACTAGCGGGTATGAACGAGCAGTACTTC,CSARLAGMNEQYF
TRBV12-3/TRBV12-4,TRBJ2-3,-,-,TGTGCCAGCAGCCAAGGGACCGGTTGGGGCACAGATACGCAGTATTTT,CASSQGTGWGTDTQYF
TRBV12-5,TRBJ1-1,many,-,TGTGCTAGTGGTTTGCCTCGCGGGTCCATCCCGGCTGAAGCTTTCTTT,CASGLPRGSIPAEAFF
TRBV5-1,TRBJ2-3,-,TRBD2,TGCGCCAGCGGCCATTTAGCGGGGCCCACAGATACGCAGTATTTT,CASGHLAGPTDTQYF